The TCR beta chain described here comes from a study of blood T cell repertoires in COVID-19. Study-wide context: Sites in the United States, Italy and Spain provided acute and convalescent COVID-19 samples. PBMCs, B-cell-depleted T cells, or T cells were the source of the cDNA or gDNA that made up the material.

Between the trimmed V and J ends, which lost 6 bases and 0 bases, there was a span of 8 bases. This CDR3 contains 14 residues. Germline V lookup: CDR1 MNHNS, CDR2 SASEGT. In the original workflow: From reference gene primer amplification, estimates of nucleated cell counts were derived. Sequenced by immunoSEQ multiplex PCR; TCRdb stores in-frame clones only, minus some. V and J calls and clone size are copied from that table; D and trimming were computed from the DNA. The sample lists approximately 180,000 clones; approximately 83% were seen once. The receptor was derived from a man aged 55 to 70 with acute or convalescent COVID-19. Material for sequencing was peripheral blood. V usage is TRBV6-1 and J usage is TRBJ1-4; unclear D gene. The CDR3 DNA is TGTGCCAGCAGCCCCAGTGCAACTAATGAAAAACTGTTTTTT. It is translated as CASSPSATNEKLFF.